This TCR beta chain appears in the sequencing data of a study of vaccination and CD4 T cells after COVID-19. At the level of the study: In the convalescent cohort, there were six males and four females, two of them Hispanic.

The treatment was: roughly 10-day PBMC culture with coronavirus spike peptide pools or control peptides (ViraFEST assay). Sequencing of the DNA from cultured CD4+ T cells was carried out with the Oncomine TCR Beta short-read assay. TCRdb analysed the PCR reads with MiXCR anew, one entry per CDR3 protein. The table records roughly 14,000 distinct CDR3 sequences, approximately 60% of them present only once. Turning to this clonotype: The antigen is not known.

Germline V gene data show CDR1 as DFQATT and CDR2 as SNEGSKA (reference sequence). V was cut by 5 bases and J by 4 bases, with 14 bases left in between. The CDR3 has 13 amino acids. This sequence joins TRBV20-1 and TRBJ1-1, with D possibly matching TRBD1 (5 bases). Sequencing input: CD4+ T cells from blood, cultured in vitro. This TCR came from a human donor who had recovered from COVID-19. The DNA of the CDR3 is TGCAGTGCTTACCGGGGACCGGGCACTGAAGCTTTCTTT. The encoded protein is CSAYRGPGTEAFF.